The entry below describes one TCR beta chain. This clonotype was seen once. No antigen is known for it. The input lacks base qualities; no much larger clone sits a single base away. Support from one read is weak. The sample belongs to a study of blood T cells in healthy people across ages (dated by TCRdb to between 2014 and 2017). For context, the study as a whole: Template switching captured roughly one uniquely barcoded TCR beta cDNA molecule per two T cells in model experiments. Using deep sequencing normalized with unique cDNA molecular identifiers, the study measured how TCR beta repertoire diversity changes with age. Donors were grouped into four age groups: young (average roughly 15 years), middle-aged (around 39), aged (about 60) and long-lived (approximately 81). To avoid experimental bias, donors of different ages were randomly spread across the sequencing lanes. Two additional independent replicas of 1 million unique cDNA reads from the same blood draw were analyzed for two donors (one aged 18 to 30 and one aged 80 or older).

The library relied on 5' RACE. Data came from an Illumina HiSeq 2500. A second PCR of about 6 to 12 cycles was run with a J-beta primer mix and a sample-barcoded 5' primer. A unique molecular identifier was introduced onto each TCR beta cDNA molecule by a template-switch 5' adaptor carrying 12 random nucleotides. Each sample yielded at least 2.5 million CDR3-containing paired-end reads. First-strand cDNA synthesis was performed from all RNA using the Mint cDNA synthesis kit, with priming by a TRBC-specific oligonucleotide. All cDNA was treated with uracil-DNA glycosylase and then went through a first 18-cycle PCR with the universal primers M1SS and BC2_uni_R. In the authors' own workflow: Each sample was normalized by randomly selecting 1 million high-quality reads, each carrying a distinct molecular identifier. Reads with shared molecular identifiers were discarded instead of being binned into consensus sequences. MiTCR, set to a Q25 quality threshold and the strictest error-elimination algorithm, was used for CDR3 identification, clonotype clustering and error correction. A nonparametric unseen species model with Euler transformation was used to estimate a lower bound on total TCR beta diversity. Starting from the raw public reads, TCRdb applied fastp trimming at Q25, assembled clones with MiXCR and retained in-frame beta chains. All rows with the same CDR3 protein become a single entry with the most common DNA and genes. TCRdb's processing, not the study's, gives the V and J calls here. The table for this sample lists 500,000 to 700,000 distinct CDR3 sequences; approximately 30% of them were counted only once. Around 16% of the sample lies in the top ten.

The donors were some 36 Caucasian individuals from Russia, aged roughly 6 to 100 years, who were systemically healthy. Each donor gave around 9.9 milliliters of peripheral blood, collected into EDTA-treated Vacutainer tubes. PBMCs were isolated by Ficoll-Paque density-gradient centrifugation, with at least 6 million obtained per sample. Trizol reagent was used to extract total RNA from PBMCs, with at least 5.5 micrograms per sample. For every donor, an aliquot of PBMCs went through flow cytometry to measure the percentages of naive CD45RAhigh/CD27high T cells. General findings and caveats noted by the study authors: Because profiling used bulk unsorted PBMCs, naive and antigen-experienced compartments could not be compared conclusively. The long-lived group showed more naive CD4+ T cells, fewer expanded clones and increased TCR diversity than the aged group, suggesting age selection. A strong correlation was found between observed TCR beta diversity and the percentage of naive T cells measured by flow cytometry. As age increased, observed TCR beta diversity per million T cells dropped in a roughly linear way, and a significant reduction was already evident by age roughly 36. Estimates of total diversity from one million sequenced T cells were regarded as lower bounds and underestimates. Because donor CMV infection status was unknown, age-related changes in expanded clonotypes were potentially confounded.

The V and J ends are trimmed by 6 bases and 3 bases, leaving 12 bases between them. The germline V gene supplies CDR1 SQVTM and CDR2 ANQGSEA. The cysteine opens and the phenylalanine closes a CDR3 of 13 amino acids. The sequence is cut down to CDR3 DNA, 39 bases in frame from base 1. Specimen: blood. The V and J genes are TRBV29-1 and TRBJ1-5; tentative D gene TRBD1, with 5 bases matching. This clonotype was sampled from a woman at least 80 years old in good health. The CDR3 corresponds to CSVGPGLNQPQHF. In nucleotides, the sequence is TGCAGCGTGGGGCCGGGACTCAATCAGCCCCAGCATTTT.